Presented here are 31 T cell receptor beta chains from one specimen sequenced in a study of blood T cell repertoires in COVID-19. This table comes from immunoSEQ multiplex PCR, and its TCRdb copy is limited to in-frame clones, with some not included. The sample carries about 150,000 clones, 75% to 90% recorded once. Sequenced: peripheral blood. The receptors derive from a middle-aged woman with acute or convalescent COVID-19.

Here the CDR3 DNA reads TGTGCCAGCAGTTTGGTTGGGACAGGGAATGAAAAACTGTTTTTT. Protein product: CASSLVGTGNEKLFF. The chain uses TRBV28 and TRBJ1-4, with 9 positions matching TRBD1. This CDR3 is built from 15 residues. Germline-derived CDR1 and CDR2 are MDHEN and SYDVKM. The J segment lost 5 bases and the V segment lost 3 bases, leaving 4 bases of the junction unmatched.

The CDR3 reads CASSPSGQSDYEQYF. In nucleotides, the CDR3 is TGTGCCAGCAGCCCATCGGGACAGTCAGACTACGAGCAGTACTTC. The chain carries TRBV7-6 and TRBJ2-7; 7 bases align to TRBD1. Germline V gives CDR1 SGHVS, CDR2 FNYEAQ. Trimming at V came to 5 bases and at J to 3 bases, leaving 10 bases not matched to a gene. The CDR3 is 15 residues long.

This clone was seen a handful of times. The rearrangement joins TRBV3-1 (or the pseudogene TRBV3-2) to TRBJ1-1; D might be TRBD1 (6 bases). Germline assignment: CDR1 LGHDT and CDR2 YNNKEL (reference sequence). This CDR3 has 14 residues. The V end lost 4 bases, the J end lost 2 bases, and 11 bases lay between the germline ends. Here the CDR3 DNA reads TGTGCCAGCAGCCGAGAGGGGGGAAACACTGAAGCTTTCTTT. It yields the protein CASSREGGNTEAFF.

The CDR3 is CASRRGSHYEQYF. CDR3 DNA: TGTGCCAGCAGGCGGGGATCTCACTACGAGCAGTACTTC. The chain couples TRBV12-3 or TRBV12-4 to TRBJ2-7; D is perhaps TRBD2 (6 bases). V was cut by 6 bases and J by 3 bases, with 12 bases left in between. The CDR3 runs 13 residues.

The J gene is TRBJ2-7, the V gene TRBV3-1 (or the pseudogene TRBV3-2), with 10 bases fitting TRBD1. In germline, CDR1 is LGHDT, CDR2 YNNKEL (reference sequence). Germline trimming cut 4 bases from V and 9 bases from J; bases unmatched to any gene: 6. CDR3 length: 13 residues. CDR3 in amino acids: CASSPGQGTVQYF. The CDR3 DNA sequence: TGTGCCAGCAGCCCGGGACAGGGGACTGTGCAGTACTTC.

The chain uses TRBV11-3 and TRBJ2-1; 10 bases are a match to TRBD2. This CDR3 has 17 residues. V lost 0 bases to trimming and J lost 10 bases; unmatched junction nucleotides: 12. The germline CDR1 and CDR2 sequences are SGHNT and YENEEA. The CDR3 region is CASSLDLTAGGGWEQFF. In nucleotides, the CDR3 is TGTGCCAGCAGCTTAGATTTGACAGCGGGAGGGGGTTGGGAGCAGTTCTTC.

The chain is built from TRBV9 and TRBJ2-3; 9 positions agree with TRBD2. CDR3 length equals 15 residues. Germline values: CDR1 SGDLS, CDR2 YYNGEE. The J segment lost 4 bases and the V segment lost 3 bases, leaving 6 bases of the junction unmatched. The CDR3 DNA reads as TGTGCCAGCAGCGCAGCGGGAGGAGTGGCAGATACGCAGTATTTT. This codes for CASSAAGGVADTQYF.

The chain recombines TRBV10-1 with TRBJ2-7; a weak D match, TRBD1 (6 bases). The germline V gene has CDR1 WNHNN and CDR2 SYGVQD (reference sequence). The CDR3 totals 17 residues. The V end lost 0 bases, the J end lost 2 bases, and 17 bases lay between the germline ends. DNA for the CDR3: TGCGCCAGCAGTGAGTCTTACCCAGGGGTGAATCCCTACGAGCAGTACTTC. Translation: CASSESYPGVNPYEQYF.

The J gene is TRBJ2-1, the V gene TRBV14; 10 bases map to TRBD2. Trimming removed 5 bases from V and 5 bases from J; junction bases left unmatched: 3. CDR1 and CDR2 (germline): SGHDN, FVKESK. The CDR3 consists of 14 residues. The CDR3 region has the DNA TGTGCCAGCAGCTCACTAGCGGGAAACAATGAGCAGTTCTTC. It codes for CASSSLAGNNEQFF.

The chain employs TRBV3-1 (or the pseudogene TRBV3-2) and TRBJ1-1; 7 bases are shared with TRBD1. CDR1 and CDR2 from the germline V gene are LGHDT and YNNKEL (reference sequence). The CDR3 spans 16 residues. Unmatched junction bases numbered 14, after V lost 7 bases and J lost 3 bases. The CDR3 DNA reads TGTGCCAGCAACCACGGAGGGAAGGGGGCGGACACTGAAGCTTTCTTT. Translation gives CASNHGGKGADTEAFF.

This clone has a single count. V usage is TRBV13 and J usage is TRBJ1-1; weak D call: TRBD1 (6 bases). The V end lost 3 bases, the J end lost 4 bases, and 9 bases lay between the germline ends. Germline V lookup: CDR1 PRHDT, CDR2 FYEKMQ (reference sequence). The CDR3 is made up of 13 amino acids. The CDR3 sequence: CASSLTGFTEAFF. The CDR3 DNA sequence: TGTGCCAGCAGCTTGACAGGATTCACTGAAGCTTTCTTT.

The chain couples TRBV28 to TRBJ2-1, with 8 bases aligning to TRBD2. Germline CDR1 reads MDHEN; CDR2 reads SYDVKM. The CDR3 runs to 15 residues. Unmatched junction bases numbered 8, after V lost 6 bases and J lost 4 bases. The CDR3 nucleotides read TGTGCCAGCAGCCCCCTGGCGGGGGGATACAATGAGCAGTTCTTC. Translated: CASSPLAGGYNEQFF.

The chain links TRBV19 to TRBJ2-3; the match to TRBD2 covers 9 bases. The trim removed 5 bases at V and 2 bases at J, leaving 11 bases unmatched. Germline loops: CDR1 LNHDA, CDR2 SQIVND (reference sequence). The CDR3 is made up of 17 amino acids. CDR3 region: CASSPRLAEGFTDTQYF. Written as DNA, the CDR3 is TGTGCCAGTAGTCCTAGACTAGCGGAGGGTTTCACAGATACGCAGTATTTT.

The gene calls are TRBV18 and TRBJ1-1, with D possibly being TRBD1 (5 bases). This CDR3 has 13 residues. Trimming pared 5 bases from V and 1 base from J, leaving 8 bases between. Germline V gene sequence: CDR1 KGHSH, CDR2 LQKENI. CDR3 nucleotide sequence: TGTGCCAGCTCAACGGACACGAACACTGAAGCTTTCTTT. It translates to CASSTDTNTEAFF.

The chain combines TRBV6-5 with TRBJ1-1; a weak D match, TRBD1 (5 bases). V lost 0 bases and J 7 bases, leaving 9 bases between the germline ends. Per the germline V gene, CDR1 is MNHEY and CDR2 is SVGAGI. The CDR3 loop spans 13 amino acids. The CDR3 DNA is TGTGCCAGCAGTTACTCACAGGCCTTTGAAGCTTTCTTT. Protein sequence: CASSYSQAFEAFF.

The V gene is TRBV9, the J gene TRBJ1-1, with 8 bases lining up with TRBD1. This CDR3 spans 17 amino acids. J was trimmed by 0 bases and V by 0 bases; bases with no gene match: 7. Germline CDR1 SGDLS, CDR2 YYNGEE. CDR3 in amino acids: CASSVASMTGVNTEAFF. The DNA for the CDR3 is TGTGCCAGCAGCGTAGCTTCGATGACAGGGGTGAACACTGAAGCTTTCTTT.

This chain connects TRBV7-8 to TRBJ1-6, with 8 bases lining up with TRBD1. V lost 5 bases, J lost 0 bases, and 3 bases stayed unmatched. Germline CDR1 SGHVS, CDR2 FQNEAQ. The CDR3 is made up of 16 amino acids. Here the CDR3 DNA reads TGTGCCAGCAGCGCTACAGGGGGCTCCTATAATTCACCCCTCCACTTT. It is translated as CASSATGGSYNSPLHF.

J is TRBJ2-5 and V is TRBV6-5; the match to TRBD2 covers 7 bases. After removal of 2 bases from V and 5 bases from J, the junction contained 5 bases not matched to a gene. The CDR3 spans 14 residues. Germline V CDR1 and CDR2: MNHEY, SVGAGI. The CDR3 here is CASSYGSSGETQYF. The CDR3 DNA reads TGTGCCAGCAGTTACGGGAGTAGCGGGGAGACCCAGTACTTC.

This clone has just one count. J is TRBJ2-3 and V is TRBV18; D is ambiguous. CDR1 KGHSH and CDR2 LQKENI come from the germline V gene. CDR3 length equals 14 residues. The V and J ends lost 3 bases and 0 bases respectively, with 7 bases between them. CDR3 in DNA: TGTGCCAGCTCACCCCCCTATAGCACAGATACGCAGTATTTT. As protein: CASSPPYSTDTQYF.

The chain joins TRBV19 to TRBJ1-5; maybe TRBD1 (5 bases). The CDR3 has 16 amino acids. Trimming stripped 2 bases from V and 1 base from J, with 12 bases between. CDR1 and CDR2 (germline): LNHDA, SQIVND (reference sequence). In DNA form, the CDR3 reads TGTGCCAGTAGTATACGGCGGGGGGGAAGCAATCAGCCCCAGCATTTT. Translating gives CASSIRRGGSNQPQHF.

The genes are TRBV6-5 and TRBJ2-7, with D maybe TRBD2 (6 bases). The V and J ends lost 8 bases and 7 bases respectively, with 18 bases between them. The V gene's germline CDR1 is MNHEY and CDR2 SVGAGI. This CDR3 is 13 amino acids long. The CDR3 is CASHLSFGGEQYF. The CDR3 DNA reads as TGTGCCAGCCATTTGTCGTTTGGGGGGGAGCAGTACTTC.

This rearrangement joins TRBV5-6 to TRBJ1-2; the D is unclear. Trimming took off 7 bases at V and 4 bases at J, with 11 bases between the two ends. The CDR3 runs to 12 residues. CDR1 is SGHDT, CDR2 YYEEEE, per germline. CDR3 loop: CASGGGSYGYTF. In DNA, the CDR3 is TGTGCCAGCGGAGGAGGGAGCTATGGCTACACCTTC.

This CDR3 reads CASSLGTSGPTEETQYF. CDR3 sequence (DNA): TGTGCCAGCAGCTTGGGGACTAGCGGGCCCACCGAAGAGACCCAGTACTTC. The rearrangement uses TRBV5-8 and TRBJ2-5, with TRBD2 matching over 11 bases. Germline assignment: CDR1 SGHTS and CDR2 YDEGEE. J lost 3 bases, V lost 0 bases, and 7 bases had no gene match. The CDR3 is 17 amino acids.

The chain uses TRBV9 and TRBJ2-7; 7 bases are a match to TRBD1. CDR1 and CDR2 (germline): SGDLS, YYNGEE. The V segment lost 5 bases and the J segment 1 base; nucleotides outside the gene matches: 9. The CDR3 runs to 15 residues. The chain's CDR3 is CASSGDGQESYEQYF. The DNA for the CDR3 is TGTGCCAGCAGTGGAGACGGACAGGAATCCTACGAGCAGTACTTC.

The rearrangement uses TRBV12-5 and TRBJ2-1; D call uncertain. Per germline, CDR1 LGHNT and CDR2 FRNRAP. V lost 7 bases and J lost 1, with 11 bases in between. CDR3 length equals 14 residues. The CDR3 DNA sequence: TGTGCTAGTGCCCACGACTCATCCTACAATGAGCAGTTCTTC. Encoded protein: CASAHDSSYNEQFF.

The chain joins TRBV19 to TRBJ2-1; 10 nucleotides match TRBD2. The germline gives CDR1 LNHDA, CDR2 SQIVND (reference sequence). Trimming cost V 0 bases and J 0 bases; bases outside gene matches: 11. The CDR3 is 20 amino acids. DNA of the CDR3: TGTGCCAGTAGTATAGAGAGCGCTAGCGGGAGACTAAGCTCCTACAATGAGCAGTTCTTC. Its translation is CASSIESASGRLSSYNEQFF.

The chain links TRBV4-1 to TRBJ2-2, with 14 nucleotides matching TRBD2. The germline V gene has CDR1 MGHRA and CDR2 YSYEKL. J lost 5 bases, V lost 1 base, and 0 bases had no gene match. The CDR3 covers 16 residues. CDR3 bases: TGCGCCAGCAGCCAAGGGACTAGCGGGGGGACCGGGGAGCTGTTTTTT. This gives the protein CASSQGTSGGTGELFF.

The chain couples TRBV6-5 to TRBJ1-4; the D is unclear. Germline loops: CDR1 MNHEY, CDR2 SVGAGI. The V end was cut by 5 bases, the J end by 7 bases, with 17 bases between. The CDR3 covers 15 residues. The CDR3 here is CASSPESGIGEKLFF. CDR3 nucleotide sequence: TGTGCCAGCAGTCCCGAATCCGGGATTGGTGAAAAACTGTTTTTT.

The V gene is TRBV6-5, the J gene TRBJ1-6; 9 positions match TRBD1. There are 14 residues in the CDR3. Germline V gene data show CDR1 as MNHEY and CDR2 as SVGAGI. Trimming at V came to 6 bases and at J to 6 bases, leaving 3 bases not matched to a gene. CDR3 region: CASRGQGGNSPLHF. The CDR3 nucleotides are TGTGCCAGCAGGGGACAGGGTGGTAATTCACCCCTCCACTTT.

The chain recombines TRBV21-1 with TRBJ2-5; the table names TRBD1, a call not compared with the DNA. TRBV21-1 is a documented pseudogene. This CDR3 comprises 15 residues. The CDR3 DNA sequence: TGTGCCAGCAGCAAGGACAGGGTGTTTTCAGAGACCCAGTACTTC. Translating gives CASSKDRVFSETQYF.

The chain uses TRBV4-1 and TRBJ1-3; D may be TRBD1 (6 bases). The germline V gene has CDR1 MGHRA and CDR2 YSYEKL. The ends were cut back, 0 bases at V and 8 bases at J, with 17 bases in the middle. CDR3 length: 16 residues. The CDR3: CASSQDRLGGPDTIYF. The CDR3 DNA sequence: TGCGCCAGCAGCCAAGATAGGTTGGGGGGGCCGGACACCATATATTTT.